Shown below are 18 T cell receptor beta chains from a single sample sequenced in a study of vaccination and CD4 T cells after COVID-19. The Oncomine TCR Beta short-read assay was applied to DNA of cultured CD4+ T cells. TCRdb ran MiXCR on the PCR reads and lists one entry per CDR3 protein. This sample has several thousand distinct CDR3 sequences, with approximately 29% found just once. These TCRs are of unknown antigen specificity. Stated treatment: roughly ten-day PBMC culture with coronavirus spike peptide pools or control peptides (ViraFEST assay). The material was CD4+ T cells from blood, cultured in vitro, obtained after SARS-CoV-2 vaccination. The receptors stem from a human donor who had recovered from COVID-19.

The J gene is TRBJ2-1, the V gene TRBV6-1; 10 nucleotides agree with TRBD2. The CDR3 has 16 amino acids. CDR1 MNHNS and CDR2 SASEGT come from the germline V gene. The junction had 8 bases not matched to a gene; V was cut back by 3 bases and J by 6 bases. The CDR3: CASSEPRLAGFNEQFF. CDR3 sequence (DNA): TGTGCCAGCAGTGAGCCCAGACTAGCGGGCTTCAATGAGCAGTTCTTC.

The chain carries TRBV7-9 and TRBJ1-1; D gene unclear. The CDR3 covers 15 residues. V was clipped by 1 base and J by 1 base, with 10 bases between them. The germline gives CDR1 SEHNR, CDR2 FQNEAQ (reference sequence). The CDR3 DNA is TGTGCCAGCAGCTTAGGCCGCCCTGCGAACACTGAAGCTTTCTTT. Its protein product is CASSLGRPANTEAFF.

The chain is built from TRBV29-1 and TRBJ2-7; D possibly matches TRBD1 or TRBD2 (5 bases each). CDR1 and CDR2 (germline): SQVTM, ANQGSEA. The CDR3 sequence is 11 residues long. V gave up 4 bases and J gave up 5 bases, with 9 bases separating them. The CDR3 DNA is TGCAGCGTTGGAGGGGTTCACGAGCAGTACTTC. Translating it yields CSVGGVHEQYF.

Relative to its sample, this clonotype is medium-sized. The CDR3 reads CASSYGDRGETQYF. CDR3 in DNA: TGTGCCAGCAGTTACGGGGATCGAGGGGAGACCCAGTACTTC. The chain recombines TRBV6-5 with TRBJ2-5; D may be TRBD2 (5 bases). Per the germline V gene, CDR1 is MNHEY and CDR2 is SVGAGI. The CDR3 extends over 14 amino acids. Between the trimmed V and J ends, which lost 2 bases and 5 bases, there was a span of 12 bases.

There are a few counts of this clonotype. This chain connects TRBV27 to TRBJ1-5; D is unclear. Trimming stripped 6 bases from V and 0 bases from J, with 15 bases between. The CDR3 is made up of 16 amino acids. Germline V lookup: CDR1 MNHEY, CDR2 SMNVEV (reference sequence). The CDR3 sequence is CASSLGLFLSNQPQHF. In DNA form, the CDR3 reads TGTGCCAGCAGCCTCGGTTTGTTCCTTAGCAATCAGCCCCAGCATTTT.

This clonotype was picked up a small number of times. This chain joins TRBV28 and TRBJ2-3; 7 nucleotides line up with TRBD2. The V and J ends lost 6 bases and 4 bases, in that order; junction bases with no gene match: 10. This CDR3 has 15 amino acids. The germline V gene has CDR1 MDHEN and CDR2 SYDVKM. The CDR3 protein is CASSTLAALSDTQYF. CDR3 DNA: TGTGCCAGCAGCACGCTAGCGGCCCTGTCAGATACGCAGTATTTT. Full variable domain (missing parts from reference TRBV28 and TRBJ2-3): DVKVTQSSRYLVKRTGEKVFLECVQDMDHENMFWYRQDPGLGLRLIYFSYDVKMKEKGDIPEGYSVSREKKERFSLILESASTNQTSMYLCASSTLAALSDTQYFGPGTRLTVL.

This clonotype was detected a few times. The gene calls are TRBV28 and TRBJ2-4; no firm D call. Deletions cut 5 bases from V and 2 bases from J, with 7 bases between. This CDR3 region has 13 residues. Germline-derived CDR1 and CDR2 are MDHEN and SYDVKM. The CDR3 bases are TGTGCCAGCAGTCAAACCCCCAAAAACATTCAGTACTTC. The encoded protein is CASSQTPKNIQYF.

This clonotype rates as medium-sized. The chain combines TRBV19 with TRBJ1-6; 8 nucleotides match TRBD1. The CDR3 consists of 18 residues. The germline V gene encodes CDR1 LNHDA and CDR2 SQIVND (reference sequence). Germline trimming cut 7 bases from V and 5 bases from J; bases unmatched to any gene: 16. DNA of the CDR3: TGTGCCAGTAAGGGCCAGGGGGCCGCTATTCGGAATAATTCACCCCTCCACTTT. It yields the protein CASKGQGAAIRNNSPLHF. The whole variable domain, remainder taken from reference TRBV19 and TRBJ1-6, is DGGITQSPKYLFRKEGQNVTLSCEQNLNHDAMYWYRQDPGQGLRLIYYSQIVNDFQKGDIAEGYSVSREKKESFPLTVTSAQKNPTAFYLCASKGQGAAIRNNSPLHFGNGTRLTVT.

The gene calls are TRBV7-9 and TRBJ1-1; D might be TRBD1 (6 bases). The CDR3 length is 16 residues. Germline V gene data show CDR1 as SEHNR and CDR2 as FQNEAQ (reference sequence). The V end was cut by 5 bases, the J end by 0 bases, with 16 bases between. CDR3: CASSPNRAGVNTEAFF. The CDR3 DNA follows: TGTGCCAGCAGCCCCAATCGGGCAGGGGTGAACACTGAAGCTTTCTTT. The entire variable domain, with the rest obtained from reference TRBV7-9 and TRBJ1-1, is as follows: DTGVSQNPRHKITKRGQNVTFRCDPISEHNRLYWYRQTLGQGPEFLTYFQNEAQLEKSRLLSDRFSAERPKGSFSTLEIQRTEQGDSAMYLCASSPNRAGVNTEAFFGQGTRLTVV.

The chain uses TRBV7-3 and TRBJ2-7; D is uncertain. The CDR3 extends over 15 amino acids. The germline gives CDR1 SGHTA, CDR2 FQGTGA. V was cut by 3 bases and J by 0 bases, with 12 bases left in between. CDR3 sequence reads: CASSFPKWSSYEQYF. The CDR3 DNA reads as TGTGCCAGCAGCTTCCCGAAATGGAGCTCCTACGAGCAGTACTTC. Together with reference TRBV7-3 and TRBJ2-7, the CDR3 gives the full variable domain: GAGVSQTPSNKVTEKGKYVELRCDPISGHTALYWYRQSLGQGPEFLIYFQGTGAADDSGLPNDRFFAVRPEGSVSTLKIQRTERGDSAVYLCASSFPKWSSYEQYFGPGTRLTVT.

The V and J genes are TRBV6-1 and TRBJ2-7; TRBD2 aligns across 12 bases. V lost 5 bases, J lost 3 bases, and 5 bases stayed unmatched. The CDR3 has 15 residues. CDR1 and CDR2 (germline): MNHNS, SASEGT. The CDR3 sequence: CASSRGLAGSYEQYF. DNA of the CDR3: TGTGCCAGCAGTCGCGGACTAGCGGGGAGCTACGAGCAGTACTTC.

CDR3 nucleotides: TGTGCCAGCAGCCAAGGGGGGACAGTCTTCACAGATACGCAGTATTTT. This encodes CASSQGGTVFTDTQYF. The gene calls are TRBV14 and TRBJ2-3, with 7 positions matching TRBD1. The V segment lost 1 base and the J segment 2 bases; nucleotides outside the gene matches: 6. The CDR3 loop spans 16 amino acids. Germline V CDR1 and CDR2: SGHDN, FVKESK.

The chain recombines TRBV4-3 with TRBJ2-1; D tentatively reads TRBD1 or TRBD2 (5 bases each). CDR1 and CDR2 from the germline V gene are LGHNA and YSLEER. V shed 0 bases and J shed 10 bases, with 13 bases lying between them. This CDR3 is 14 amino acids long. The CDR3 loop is CASSQDRDPLEQFF. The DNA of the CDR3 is TGCGCCAGCAGCCAAGATCGGGACCCGTTGGAGCAGTTCTTC.

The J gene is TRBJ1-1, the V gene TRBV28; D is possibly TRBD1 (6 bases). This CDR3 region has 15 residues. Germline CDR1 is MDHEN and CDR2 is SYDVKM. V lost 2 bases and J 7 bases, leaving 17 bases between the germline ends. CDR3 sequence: CASSLEGGWRGEAFF. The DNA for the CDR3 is TGTGCCAGCAGTTTAGAGGGGGGATGGAGGGGTGAAGCTTTCTTT.

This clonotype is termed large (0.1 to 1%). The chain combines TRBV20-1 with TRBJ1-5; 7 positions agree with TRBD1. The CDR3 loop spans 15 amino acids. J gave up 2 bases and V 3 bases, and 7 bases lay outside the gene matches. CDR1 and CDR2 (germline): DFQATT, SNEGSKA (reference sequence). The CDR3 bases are TGCAGTGCTAGGTCACAGGGGACGGGCAATCAGCCCCAGCATTTT. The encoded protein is CSARSQGTGNQPQHF.

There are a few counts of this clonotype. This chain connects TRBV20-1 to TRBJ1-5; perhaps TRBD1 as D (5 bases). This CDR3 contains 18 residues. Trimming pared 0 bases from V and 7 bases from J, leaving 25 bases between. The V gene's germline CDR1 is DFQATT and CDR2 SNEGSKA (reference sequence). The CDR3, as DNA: TGCAGTGCTAGAGATATGAGGAGCGGAGGGGTCGGGTTCCAGCCCCAGCATTTT. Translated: CSARDMRSGGVGFQPQHF.

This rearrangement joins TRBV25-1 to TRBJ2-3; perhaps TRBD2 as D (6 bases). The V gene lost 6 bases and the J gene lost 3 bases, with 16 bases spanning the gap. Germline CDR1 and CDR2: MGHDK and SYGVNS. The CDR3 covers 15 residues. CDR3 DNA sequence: TGTGCCAGCAGGACCGGGACTTTAACAACAGATACGCAGTATTTT. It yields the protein CASRTGTLTTDTQYF.

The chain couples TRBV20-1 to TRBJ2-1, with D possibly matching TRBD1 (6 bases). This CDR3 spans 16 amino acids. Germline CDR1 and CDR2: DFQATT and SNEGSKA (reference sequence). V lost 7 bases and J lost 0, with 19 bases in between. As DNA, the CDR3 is TGCAGTGTACCCCTGGGGGCCGCGAGCTCCTACAATGAGCAGTTCTTC. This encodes CSVPLGAASSYNEQFF.